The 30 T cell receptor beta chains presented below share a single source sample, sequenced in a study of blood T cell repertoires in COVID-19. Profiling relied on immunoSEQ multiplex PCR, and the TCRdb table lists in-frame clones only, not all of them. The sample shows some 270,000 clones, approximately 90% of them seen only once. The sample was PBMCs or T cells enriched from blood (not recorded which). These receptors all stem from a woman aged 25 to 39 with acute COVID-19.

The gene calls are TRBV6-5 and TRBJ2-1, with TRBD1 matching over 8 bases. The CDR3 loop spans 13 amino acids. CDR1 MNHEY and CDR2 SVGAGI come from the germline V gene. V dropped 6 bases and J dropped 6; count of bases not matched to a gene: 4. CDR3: CASRVTGVNEQFF. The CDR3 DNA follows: TGTGCCAGCAGAGTGACAGGGGTCAATGAGCAGTTCTTC.

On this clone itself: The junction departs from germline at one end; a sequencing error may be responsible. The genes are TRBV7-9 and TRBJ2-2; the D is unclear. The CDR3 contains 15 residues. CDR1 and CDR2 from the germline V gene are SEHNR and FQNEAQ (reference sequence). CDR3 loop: CASTDRMEFTRELFF. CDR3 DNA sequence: TGTGCCAGCACTGACCGCATGGAGTTCACCCGGGAGCTGTTTTTT.

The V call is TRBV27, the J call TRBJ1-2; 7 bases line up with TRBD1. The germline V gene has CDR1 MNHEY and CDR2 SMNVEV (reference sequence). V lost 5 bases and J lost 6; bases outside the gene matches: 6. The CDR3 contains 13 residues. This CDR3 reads CASSIGGGDGYTF. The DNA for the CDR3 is TGTGCCAGCAGTATAGGGGGCGGGGATGGCTACACCTTC.

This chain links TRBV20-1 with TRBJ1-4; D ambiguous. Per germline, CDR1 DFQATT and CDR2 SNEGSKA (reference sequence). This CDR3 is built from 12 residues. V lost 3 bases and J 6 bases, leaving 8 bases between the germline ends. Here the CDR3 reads CSASGRDEKLFF. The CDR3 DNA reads TGCAGTGCTAGTGGGAGGGATGAAAAACTGTTTTTT.

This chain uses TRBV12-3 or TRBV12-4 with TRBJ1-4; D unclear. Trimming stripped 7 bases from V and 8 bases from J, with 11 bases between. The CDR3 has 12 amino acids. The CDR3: CASTRLREKLFF. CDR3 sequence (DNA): TGTGCCAGCACCCGACTTAGGGAAAAACTGTTTTTT.

Here the CDR3 DNA reads TGTGCCAGTAGTATCCAGGACAGGGGTGACAATGAGCAGTTCTTC. Translation: CASSIQDRGDNEQFF. This chain uses TRBV19 with TRBJ2-1, with TRBD1 identical over 9 bases. Germline V lookup: CDR1 LNHDA, CDR2 SQIVND (reference sequence). Trimming at V came to 3 bases and at J to 5 bases, leaving 5 bases not matched to a gene. The CDR3 contains 15 residues.

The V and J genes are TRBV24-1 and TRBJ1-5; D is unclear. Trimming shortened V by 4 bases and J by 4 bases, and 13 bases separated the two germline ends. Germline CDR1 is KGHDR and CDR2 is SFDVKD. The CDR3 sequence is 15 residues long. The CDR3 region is CATSEGGTANQPQHF. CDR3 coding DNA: TGTGCCACCAGTGAAGGAGGAACAGCTAATCAGCCCCAGCATTTT.

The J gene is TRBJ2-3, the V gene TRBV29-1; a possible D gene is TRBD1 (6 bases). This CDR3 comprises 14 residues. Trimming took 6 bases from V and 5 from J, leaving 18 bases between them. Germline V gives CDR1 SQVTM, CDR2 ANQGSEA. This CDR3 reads CSVTNVQGLDTQYF. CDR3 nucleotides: TGCAGCGTAACGAATGTACAGGGTTTAGATACGCAGTATTTT.

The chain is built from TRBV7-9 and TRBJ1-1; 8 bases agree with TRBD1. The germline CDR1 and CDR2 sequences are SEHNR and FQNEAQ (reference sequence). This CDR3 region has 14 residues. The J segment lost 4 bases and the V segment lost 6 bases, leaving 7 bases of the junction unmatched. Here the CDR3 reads CASRAGGAGTEAFF. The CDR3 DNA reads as TGTGCCAGCAGGGCAGGGGGCGCAGGCACTGAAGCTTTCTTT.

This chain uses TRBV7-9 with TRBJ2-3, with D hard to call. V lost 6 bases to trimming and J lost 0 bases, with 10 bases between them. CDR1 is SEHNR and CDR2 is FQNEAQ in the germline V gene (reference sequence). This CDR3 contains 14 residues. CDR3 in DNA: TGTGCCAGCAGGATTTCGGGTAGCACAGATACGCAGTATTTT. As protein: CASRISGSTDTQYF. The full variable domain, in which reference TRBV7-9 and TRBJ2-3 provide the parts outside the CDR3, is DTGVSQNPRHKITKRGQNVTFRCDPISEHNRLYWYRQTLGQGPEFLTYFQNEAQLEKSRLLSDRFSAERPKGSFSTLEIQRTEQGDSAMYLCASRISGSTDTQYFGPGTRLTVL.

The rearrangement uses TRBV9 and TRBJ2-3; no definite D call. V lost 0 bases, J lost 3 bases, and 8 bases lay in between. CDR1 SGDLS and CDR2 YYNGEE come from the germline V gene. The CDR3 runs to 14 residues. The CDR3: CASSVVERTDTQYF. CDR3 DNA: TGTGCCAGCAGCGTAGTAGAAAGAACAGATACGCAGTATTTT.

For the CDR3, the DNA is TGTGCCAGCAGCTTAGGAGGGACAGGGTACACCGGGGAGCTGTTTTTT. It is translated as CASSLGGTGYTGELFF. The rearrangement uses TRBV7-2 and TRBJ2-2; 9 bases match TRBD1. Per the germline V gene, CDR1 is SGHTA and CDR2 is FQGNSA. The CDR3 has 16 residues. V dropped 1 base and J dropped 3; count of bases not matched to a gene: 3.

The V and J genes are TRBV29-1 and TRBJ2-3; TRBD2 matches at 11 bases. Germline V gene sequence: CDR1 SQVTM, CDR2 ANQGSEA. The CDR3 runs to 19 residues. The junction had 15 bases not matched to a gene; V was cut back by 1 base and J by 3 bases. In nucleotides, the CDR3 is TGCAGCGTTGAAGTTTGGCCTAGCGGGAGGATGCCTCAGACAGATACGCAGTATTTT. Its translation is CSVEVWPSGRMPQTDTQYF.

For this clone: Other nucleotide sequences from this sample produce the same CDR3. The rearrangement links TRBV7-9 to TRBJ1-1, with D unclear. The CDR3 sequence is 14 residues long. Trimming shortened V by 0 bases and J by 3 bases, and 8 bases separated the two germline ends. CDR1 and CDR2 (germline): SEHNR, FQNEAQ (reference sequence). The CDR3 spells CASSLALVDTEAFF. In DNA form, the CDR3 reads TGTGCCAGCAGCTTAGCACTAGTAGACACTGAAGCTTTCTTT.

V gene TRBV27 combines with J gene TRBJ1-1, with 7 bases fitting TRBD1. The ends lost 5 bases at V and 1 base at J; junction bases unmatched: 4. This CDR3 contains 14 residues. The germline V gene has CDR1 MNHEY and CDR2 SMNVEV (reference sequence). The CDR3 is CASSNDRANTEAFF. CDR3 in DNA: TGTGCCAGCAGTAACGACAGGGCGAACACTGAAGCTTTCTTT.

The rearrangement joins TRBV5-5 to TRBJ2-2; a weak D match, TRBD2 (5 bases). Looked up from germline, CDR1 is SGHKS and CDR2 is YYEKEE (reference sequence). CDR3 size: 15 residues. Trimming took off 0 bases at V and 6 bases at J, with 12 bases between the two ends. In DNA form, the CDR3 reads TGTGCCAGCAGCTTGGAGGGTCTCGGGGCCGGGGAGCTGTTTTTT. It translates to CASSLEGLGAGELFF.

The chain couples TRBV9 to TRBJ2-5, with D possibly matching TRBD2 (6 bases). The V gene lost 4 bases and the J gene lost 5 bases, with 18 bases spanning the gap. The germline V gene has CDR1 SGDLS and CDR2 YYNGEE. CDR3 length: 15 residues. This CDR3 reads CASSPGAIAGETQYF. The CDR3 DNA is TGTGCCAGCAGCCCCGGGGCTATTGCGGGGGAGACCCAGTACTTC.

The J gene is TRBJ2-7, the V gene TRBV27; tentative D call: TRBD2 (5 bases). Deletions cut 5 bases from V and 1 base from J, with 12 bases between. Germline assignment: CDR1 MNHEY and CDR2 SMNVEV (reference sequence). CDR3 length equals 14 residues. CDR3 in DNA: TGTGCCAGCAGTATAGGTGGGGAGTCCTACGAGCAGTACTTC. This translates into CASSIGGESYEQYF.

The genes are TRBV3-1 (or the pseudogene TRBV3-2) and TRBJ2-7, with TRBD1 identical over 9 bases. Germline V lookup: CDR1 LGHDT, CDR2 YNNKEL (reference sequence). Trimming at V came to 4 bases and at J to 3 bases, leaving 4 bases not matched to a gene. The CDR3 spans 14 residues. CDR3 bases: TGTGCCAGCAGCCCACAGGGGGCGGGCTACGAGCAGTACTTC. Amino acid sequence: CASSPQGAGYEQYF.

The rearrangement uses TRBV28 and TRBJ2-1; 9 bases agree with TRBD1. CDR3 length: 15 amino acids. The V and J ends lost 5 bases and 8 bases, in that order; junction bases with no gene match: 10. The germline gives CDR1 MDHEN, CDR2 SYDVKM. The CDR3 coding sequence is TGTGCCAGCAGTCCAGGGGGACAGGGTTTGGATGAGCAGTTCTTC. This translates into CASSPGGQGLDEQFF.

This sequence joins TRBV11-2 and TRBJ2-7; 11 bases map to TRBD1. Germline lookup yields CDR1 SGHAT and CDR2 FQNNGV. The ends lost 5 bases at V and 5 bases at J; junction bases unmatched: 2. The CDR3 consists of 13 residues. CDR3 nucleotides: TGTGCCAGCAGCCGGACAGGGGGCGACGAGCAGTACTTC. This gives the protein CASSRTGGDEQYF.

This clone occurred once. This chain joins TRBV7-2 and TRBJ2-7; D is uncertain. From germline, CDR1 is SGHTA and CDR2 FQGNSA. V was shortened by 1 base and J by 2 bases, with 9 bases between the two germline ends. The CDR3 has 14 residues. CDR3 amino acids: CASSLGQVTYEQYF. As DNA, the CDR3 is TGTGCCAGCAGCTTAGGACAAGTAACCTACGAGCAGTACTTC.

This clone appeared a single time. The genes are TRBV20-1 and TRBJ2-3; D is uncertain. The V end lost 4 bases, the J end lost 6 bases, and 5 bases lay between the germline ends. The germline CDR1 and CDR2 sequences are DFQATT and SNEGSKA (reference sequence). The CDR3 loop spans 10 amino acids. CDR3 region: CSATPDTQYF. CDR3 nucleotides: TGCAGTGCTACTCCGGATACGCAGTATTTT.

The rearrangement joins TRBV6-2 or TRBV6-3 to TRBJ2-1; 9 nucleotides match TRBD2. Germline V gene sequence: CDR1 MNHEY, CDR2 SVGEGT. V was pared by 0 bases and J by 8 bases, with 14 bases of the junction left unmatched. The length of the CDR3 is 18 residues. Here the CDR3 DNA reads TGTGCCAGCAGTTACTCCACTAGCGGGTCCTCTTCGTCGGATGAGCAGTTCTTC. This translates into CASSYSTSGSSSSDEQFF.

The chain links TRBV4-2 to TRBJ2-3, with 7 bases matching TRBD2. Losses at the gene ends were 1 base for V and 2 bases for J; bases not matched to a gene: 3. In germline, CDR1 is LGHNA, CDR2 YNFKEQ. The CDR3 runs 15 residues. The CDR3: CASSQGGGFTDTQYF. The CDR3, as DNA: TGTGCCAGCAGCCAAGGGGGGGGTTTCACAGATACGCAGTATTTT.

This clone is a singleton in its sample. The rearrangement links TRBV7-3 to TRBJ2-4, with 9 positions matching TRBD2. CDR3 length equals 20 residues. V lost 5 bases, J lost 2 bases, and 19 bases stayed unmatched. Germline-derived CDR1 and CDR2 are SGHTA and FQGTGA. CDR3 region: CASSPPNRAGGPSTKNIQYF. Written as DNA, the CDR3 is TGTGCCAGCAGCCCCCCGAATAGGGCGGGAGGGCCCTCTACCAAAAACATTCAGTACTTC.

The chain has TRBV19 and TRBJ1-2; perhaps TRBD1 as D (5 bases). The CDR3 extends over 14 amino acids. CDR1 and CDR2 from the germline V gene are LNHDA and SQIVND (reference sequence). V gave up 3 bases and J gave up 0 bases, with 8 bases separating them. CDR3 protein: CASSITGANYGYTF. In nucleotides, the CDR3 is TGTGCCAGTAGTATCACAGGAGCTAACTATGGCTACACCTTC.

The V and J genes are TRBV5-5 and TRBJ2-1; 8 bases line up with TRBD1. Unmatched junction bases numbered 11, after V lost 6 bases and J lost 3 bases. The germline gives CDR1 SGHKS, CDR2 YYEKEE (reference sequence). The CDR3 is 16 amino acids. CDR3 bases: TGTGCCAGCACCTTTTGGTGGACAGGGATCTACAATGAGCAGTTCTTC. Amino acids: CASTFWWTGIYNEQFF.

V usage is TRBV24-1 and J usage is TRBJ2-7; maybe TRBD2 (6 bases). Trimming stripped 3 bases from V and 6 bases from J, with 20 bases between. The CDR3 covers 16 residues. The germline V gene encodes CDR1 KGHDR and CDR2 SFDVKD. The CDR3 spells CATSDPPGVGVGEQYF. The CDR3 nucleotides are TGTGCCACCAGTGATCCACCGGGAGTTGGTGTGGGCGAGCAGTACTTC.

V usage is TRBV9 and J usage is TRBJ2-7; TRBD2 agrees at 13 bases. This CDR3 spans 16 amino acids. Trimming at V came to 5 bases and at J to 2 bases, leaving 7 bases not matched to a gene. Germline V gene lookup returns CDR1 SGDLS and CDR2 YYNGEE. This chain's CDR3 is CASSLSGTSGTYEQYF. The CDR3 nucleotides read TGTGCCAGCAGTCTCTCCGGGACTAGCGGGACCTACGAGCAGTACTTC.